This T cell receptor (beta chain) is drawn from a study of T cell changes during pregnancy in multiple sclerosis. TCRdb keeps only in-frame clones here, not all; method: immunoSEQ multiplex PCR. This table holds tens of thousands of clones, 90% found once. This clone was seen a few times. V was pared by 3 bases and J by 7 bases, with 7 bases of the junction left unmatched. The CDR3 totals 16 residues. Germline lookup yields CDR1 MNHNY and CDR2 SVGAGI (reference sequence). This specimen was CD8+ T cells from peripheral blood mononuclear cells, taken before pregnancy. The clonotype comes from a female donor with multiple sclerosis, enrolled in a pregnancy study. The chain combines TRBV6-6 with TRBJ1-5, with 12 bases identical to TRBD1. CDR3 protein: CASSYTGQGANQPQHF. Here the CDR3 DNA reads TGTGCCAGCAGTTATACGGGACAGGGGGCAAACCAGCCCCAGCATTTT.